A selection of T cell receptor beta chains follows, all from one sample in a study of cytomegalovirus exposure and HLA in healthy donors. Sequencing was performed with immunoSEQ multiplex PCR; in TCRdb, only in-frame clones are kept and a portion is missing. The repertoire holds 200,000 to 250,000 clones, around nine tenths seen once, with more than 1.5% in the top ten. The sample comprised PBMCs. These receptors were obtained from a woman aged 18-29 years in good health and CMV-seropositive. The CDR3 runs from the conserved cysteine through the conserved F or W. A D gene is named only where the DNA matches it firmly. Expanded clones are given a class, and other clones once, few, many or no size at all.

V gene: TRBV6-4; J gene: TRBJ2-3; D gene: TRBD2; clone size: NA; CDR3 protein: CATRTSGSGDTQYF; CDR3 DNA: TGTGCCACCCGAACTAGCGGGAGTGGAGATACGCAGTATTTT
V gene: TRBV29-1; J gene: TRBJ2-3; D gene: TRBD2; clone size: NA; CDR3 protein: CSAKPSGSSTDTQYF; CDR3 DNA: TGCAGCGCCAAACCTAGCGGGTCTAGCACAGATACGCAGTATTTT
V gene: TRBV29-1; J gene: TRBJ2-1; D gene: TRBD2; clone size: NA; CDR3 protein: CSVKLAIQPQSSYNEQFF; CDR3 DNA: TGCAGCGTCAAACTAGCGATACAGCCTCAGAGCTCCTACAATGAGCAGTTCTTC
V gene: TRBV19; J gene: TRBJ1-1; D gene: NA; clone size: NA; CDR3 protein: CASSSLPGQLNTEAFF; CDR3 DNA: TGTGCCAGTAGTTCACTCCCGGGACAACTGAACACTGAAGCTTTCTTT
V gene: TRBV6-5; J gene: TRBJ2-3; D gene: TRBD1; clone size: once; CDR3 protein: CASSFLPGQGSDTQYF; CDR3 DNA: TGTGCCAGCAGTTTCCTGCCGGGACAGGGATCAGATACGCAGTATTTT
V gene: TRBV7-9; J gene: TRBJ2-1; D gene: NA; clone size: NA; CDR3 protein: CASTASGHTYNEQFF; CDR3 DNA: TGTGCCAGCACCGCGTCCGGACATACATACAATGAGCAGTTCTTC
V gene: TRBV6-1; J gene: TRBJ1-1; D gene: NA; clone size: NA; CDR3 protein: CASSEGAYTEAFF; CDR3 DNA: TGTGCCAGCAGTGAAGGAGCGTATACTGAAGCTTTCTTT
V gene: TRBV28; J gene: TRBJ2-7; D gene: NA; clone size: NA; CDR3 protein: CASSTGLGEQYF; CDR3 DNA: TGTGCCAGCAGTACAGGGTTAGGCGAGCAGTACTTC
V gene: TRBV4-2; J gene: TRBJ2-1; D gene: TRBD2; clone size: NA; CDR3 protein: CASSHPLAGQQFF; CDR3 DNA: TGTGCCAGCAGCCACCCACTAGCGGGGCAGCAGTTCTTC
V gene: TRBV4-2; J gene: TRBJ1-3; D gene: NA; clone size: NA; CDR3 protein: CASSQDSASGNTIYF; CDR3 DNA: TGTGCCAGCAGCCAAGATTCAGCGTCTGGAAACACCATATATTTT
V gene: TRBV4-1; J gene: TRBJ2-7; D gene: NA; clone size: NA; CDR3 protein: CASSQEDSSYEQYF; CDR3 DNA: TGCGCCAGCAGCCAAGAAGACAGCTCCTACGAGCAGTACTTC
V gene: TRBV5-8; J gene: TRBJ2-7; D gene: NA; clone size: NA; CDR3 protein: CATDLAGTPQHEQYF; CDR3 DNA: TGTGCCACCGACCTTGCCGGGACTCCACAACACGAGCAGTACTTC
V gene: TRBV7-9; J gene: TRBJ2-2; D gene: NA; clone size: NA; CDR3 protein: CASSPGGWAGELFF; CDR3 DNA: TGTGCCAGCAGCCCCGGGGGTTGGGCCGGGGAGCTGTTTTTT
V gene: TRBV10-3; J gene: TRBJ1-3; D gene: NA; clone size: NA; CDR3 protein: CAISGRQGAGNTIYF; CDR3 DNA: TGTGCCATCAGTGGTCGCCAGGGTGCTGGAAACACCATATATTTT
V gene: TRBV10-3; J gene: TRBJ2-1; D gene: TRBD2; clone size: NA; CDR3 protein: CAIRPTSGNYNEQFF; CDR3 DNA: TGTGCCATCAGACCGACTAGCGGGAACTACAATGAGCAGTTCTTC
V gene: TRBV30; J gene: TRBJ2-1; D gene: TRBD2; clone size: NA; CDR3 protein: CAWSVGRLAGPSTHNEQFF; CDR3 DNA: TGTGCCTGGAGTGTTGGTAGACTAGCGGGACCCTCCACGCACAATGAGCAGTTCTTC
V gene: TRBV7-2; J gene: TRBJ2-1; D gene: TRBD2; clone size: once; CDR3 protein: CASSRDRRGAGGDDEQFF; CDR3 DNA: TGTGCCAGCAGCCGTGACAGGCGGGGAGCGGGAGGGGATGATGAGCAGTTCTTC
V gene: TRBV5-4; J gene: TRBJ1-3; D gene: NA; clone size: once; CDR3 protein: CASSPDGGLNTIYF; CDR3 DNA: TGTGCCAGCAGTCCCGACGGAGGCTTAAACACCATATATTTT
V gene: TRBV5-4; J gene: TRBJ2-1; D gene: TRBD2; clone size: NA; CDR3 protein: CASSLFRLAGTDEQFF; CDR3 DNA: TGTGCCAGCAGCTTGTTCAGACTAGCGGGTACAGATGAGCAGTTCTTC
V gene: TRBV7-9; J gene: TRBJ2-2; D gene: NA; clone size: NA; CDR3 protein: CASSFRAGELFF; CDR3 DNA: TGTGCCAGCAGCTTCCGAGCCGGGGAGCTGTTTTTT
V gene: TRBV5-1; J gene: TRBJ2-7; D gene: NA; clone size: NA; CDR3 protein: CASSLNTNYYEQYF; CDR3 DNA: TGCGCCAGCAGCTTGAACACGAACTACTACGAGCAGTACTTC
V gene: TRBV10-2; J gene: TRBJ1-1; D gene: NA; clone size: once; CDR3 protein: CASRAQGSPEAFF; CDR3 DNA: TGCGCCAGCAGAGCGCAGGGATCTCCTGAAGCTTTCTTT
V gene: TRBV27; J gene: TRBJ2-2; D gene: TRBD2; clone size: NA; CDR3 protein: CASSFGLAGGELFF; CDR3 DNA: TGTGCCAGCAGTTTCGGACTAGCCGGCGGGGAGCTGTTTTTT
V gene: TRBV27; J gene: TRBJ2-2; D gene: TRBD1; clone size: few; CDR3 protein: CASIAGTANTGELFF; CDR3 DNA: TGTGCCAGCATTGCCGGGACAGCGAACACCGGGGAGCTGTTTTTT
V gene: TRBV5-4; J gene: TRBJ2-3; D gene: NA; clone size: NA; CDR3 protein: CASRGSGTDTQYF; CDR3 DNA: TGTGCCAGCAGGGGGAGCGGCACAGATACGCAGTATTTT
V gene: TRBV28; J gene: TRBJ2-5; D gene: TRBD1; clone size: once; CDR3 protein: CASSLSYRGRETQYF; CDR3 DNA: TGTGCCAGCAGTTTGTCATACAGGGGGAGGGAGACCCAGTACTTC
V gene: TRBV27; J gene: TRBJ2-3; D gene: TRBD2; clone size: NA; CDR3 protein: CASSPRRLAGGFSTDTQYF; CDR3 DNA: TGTGCCAGCAGTCCCCGACGACTAGCGGGGGGTTTTAGCACAGATACGCAGTATTTT
V gene: TRBV10-3; J gene: TRBJ1-5; D gene: TRBD1; clone size: NA; CDR3 protein: CATIQGATNQPQHF; CDR3 DNA: TGTGCCACGATTCAGGGGGCTACCAATCAGCCCCAGCATTTT
V gene: TRBV14; J gene: TRBJ2-3; D gene: NA; clone size: NA; CDR3 protein: CASRSSIPGSSTDTQYF; CDR3 DNA: TGTGCCAGCAGATCTAGTATACCTGGGTCTAGCACAGATACGCAGTATTTT
V gene: TRBV7-9; J gene: TRBJ2-3; D gene: NA; clone size: NA; CDR3 protein: CASSLTRTEGHNSDTQYF; CDR3 DNA: TGTGCCAGCAGCTTAACCCGGACAGAAGGCCACAATTCGGATACGCAGTATTTT
V gene: TRBV7-3; J gene: TRBJ1-2; D gene: TRBD1; clone size: NA; CDR3 protein: CASSSALGQGPYGYTF; CDR3 DNA: TGTGCCAGCAGCTCCGCACTCGGACAGGGGCCCTATGGCTACACCTTC
V gene: TRBV29-1; J gene: TRBJ2-7; D gene: TRBD1; clone size: once; CDR3 protein: CSVELTDRGWEHEQYF; CDR3 DNA: TGCAGCGTTGAACTAACGGACAGGGGATGGGAGCACGAGCAGTACTTC
V gene: TRBV7-9; J gene: TRBJ2-7; D gene: NA; clone size: NA; CDR3 protein: CASSLLSSLGEQYF; CDR3 DNA: TGTGCCAGCAGCTTGCTATCTAGTCTGGGCGAGCAGTACTTC
V gene: TRBV19; J gene: TRBJ1-2; D gene: TRBD1; clone size: NA; CDR3 protein: CASIQTGLNYGYTF; CDR3 DNA: TGTGCCAGTATCCAGACAGGGCTAAACTATGGCTACACCTTC
V gene: TRBV7-6; J gene: TRBJ2-5; D gene: TRBD2; clone size: NA; CDR3 protein: CASSFIAGREEETQYF; CDR3 DNA: TGTGCCAGCAGCTTCATAGCGGGACGGGAGGAAGAGACCCAGTACTTC
V gene: TRBV9; J gene: TRBJ2-1; D gene: TRBD1; clone size: NA; CDR3 protein: CASSDRQGDNEQFF; CDR3 DNA: TGTGCCAGCAGCGACCGACAGGGCGACAATGAGCAGTTCTTC
V gene: TRBV11-2; J gene: TRBJ2-7; D gene: NA; clone size: once; CDR3 protein: CASSAGTSTYEQYF; CDR3 DNA: TGTGCCAGCAGCGCAGGGACTTCTACCTACGAGCAGTACTTC
V gene: TRBV2; J gene: TRBJ1-2; D gene: NA; clone size: NA; CDR3 protein: CASSESRLSYGYTF; CDR3 DNA: TGTGCCAGCAGTGAAAGCCGACTTAGCTATGGCTACACCTTC
V gene: TRBV19; J gene: TRBJ1-1; D gene: TRBD1; clone size: NA; CDR3 protein: CASSIGQGVRPEAFF; CDR3 DNA: TGTGCCAGTAGTATTGGACAGGGGGTAAGACCTGAAGCTTTCTTT
V gene: TRBV5-1; J gene: TRBJ2-1; D gene: NA; clone size: NA; CDR3 protein: CAGEDEQFF; CDR3 DNA: TGCGCCGGAGAGGATGAGCAGTTCTTC
V gene: TRBV4-1; J gene: TRBJ2-1; D gene: TRBD2; clone size: NA; CDR3 protein: CASSQTTSARRFF; CDR3 DNA: TGCGCCAGCAGCCAAACCACTAGCGCCCGGCGGTTCTTC
V gene: TRBV9; J gene: TRBJ2-2; D gene: TRBD2; clone size: NA; CDR3 protein: CASSAQASGSSGELFF; CDR3 DNA: TGTGCCAGCAGCGCTCAGGCTAGCGGGAGTTCCGGGGAGCTGTTTTTT
V gene: TRBV6-1; J gene: TRBJ2-1; D gene: NA; clone size: NA; CDR3 protein: CASSVPGRVDEQFF; CDR3 DNA: TGTGCCAGCAGTGTGCCGGGCAGGGTTGATGAGCAGTTCTTC
V gene: TRBV4-1; J gene: TRBJ2-5; D gene: NA; clone size: NA; CDR3 protein: CASSQVFQGLETQYF; CDR3 DNA: TGCGCCAGCAGCCAAGTGTTCCAGGGTTTAGAGACCCAGTACTTC